The 32 T cell receptor beta chains presented below share a single source sample, sequenced in a study of T cell responses to AZD1222 COVID-19 vaccine. TCRdb's table, derived via immunoSEQ multiplex PCR, lists solely in-frame clones and lacks some. The sample shows fewer than 100,000 clones, roughly 86% of them seen only once. The sample consisted of peripheral blood, taken 28 days after the second AZD1222 dose. These receptors were collected from an adult who received the AZD1222 COVID-19 vaccine.

The chain couples TRBV6-1 to TRBJ2-7; D may correspond to TRBD1 or TRBD2 (6 bases each). The CDR3 covers 18 residues. Trimming removed 3 bases from V and 1 base from J, with 22 bases in between. Germline V lookup: CDR1 MNHNS, CDR2 SASEGT. The CDR3 DNA reads as TGTGCCAGCAGTGACACTTCCCCGGGCGGGACACTTTCCTACGAGCAGTACTTC. Translating gives CASSDTSPGGTLSYEQYF.

This clone was seen only a few times. The CDR3 loop is CASSFTSGNEQFF. In nucleotides, the CDR3 is TGTGCCAGCAGCTTCACTAGCGGCAATGAGCAGTTCTTC. The rearrangement joins TRBV11-3 to TRBJ2-1; 8 nucleotides align to TRBD2. The germline V gene encodes CDR1 SGHNT and CDR2 YENEEA. Losses at the gene ends were 3 bases for V and 6 bases for J; bases not matched to a gene: 1. This CDR3 contains 13 residues.

The DNA for the CDR3 is TGTGCCAGCCAGGGGAGCGGCAACTATGGCTACACCTTC. Translated: CASQGSGNYGYTF. The gene calls are TRBV6-5 and TRBJ1-2, with TRBD1 as a possible D gene (6 bases). The CDR3 spans 13 residues. Between the trimmed V and J ends, which lost 8 bases and 2 bases, there was a span of 12 bases. The germline V gene encodes CDR1 MNHEY and CDR2 SVGAGI.

The chain combines TRBV7-9 with TRBJ2-7, with D possibly TRBD2 on 6 matching bases. The V end was cut by 0 bases, the J end by 1 base, with 19 bases between. CDR3 length equals 18 residues. CDR1 and CDR2 (germline): SEHNR, FQNEAQ (reference sequence). Here the CDR3 DNA reads TGTGCCAGCAGCTTAGCACCAATTAGGTCTAGCGCTTCCTACGAGCAGTACTTC. As protein: CASSLAPIRSSASYEQYF.

This rearrangement joins TRBV27 to TRBJ2-7; D not certain. V lost 7 bases, J lost 2 bases, and 12 bases lay in between. Germline V CDR1 and CDR2: MNHEY, SMNVEV (reference sequence). There are 13 residues in the CDR3. CDR3 residues: CASIGRAPYEQYF. In DNA form, the CDR3 reads TGTGCCAGCATAGGTCGGGCCCCCTACGAGCAGTACTTC.

The chain combines TRBV6-2 or TRBV6-3 with TRBJ1-5, with a possible D match to TRBD1 (5 bases). This CDR3 comprises 15 residues. V dropped 0 bases and J dropped 7 bases, with 13 bases sitting between them. Germline CDR1 is MNHEY and CDR2 is SVGEGT. The DNA for the CDR3 is TGTGCCAGCAGTTACTCGGGGCGGACTGACCAGCCCCAGCATTTT. Its protein product is CASSYSGRTDQPQHF.

This clone has more than one count but fewer than ten. This rearrangement joins TRBV6-1 to TRBJ2-7; 8 nucleotides line up with TRBD2. Germline CDR1 MNHNS, CDR2 SASEGT. CDR3 length equals 14 residues. Germline trimming cut 3 bases from V and 3 bases from J; bases unmatched to any gene: 4. DNA for the CDR3: TGTGCCAGCAGTGAGGCCGGGACTAGCTACGAGCAGTACTTC. Residues: CASSEAGTSYEQYF.

The chain couples TRBV6-5 to TRBJ2-5; D is uncertain. This CDR3 comprises 15 residues. Deletions cut 0 bases from V and 1 base from J, with 9 bases between. Looked up from germline, CDR1 is MNHEY and CDR2 is SVGAGI. CDR3 in DNA: TGTGCCAGCAGTTACTCGACGACTTTCCAAGAGACCCAGTACTTC. This codes for CASSYSTTFQETQYF.

The J gene is TRBJ2-2, the V gene TRBV7-9, with 11 nucleotides matching TRBD2. Germline V gene lookup returns CDR1 SEHNR and CDR2 FQNEAQ (reference sequence). This CDR3 is 15 amino acids long. Unmatched junction bases numbered 5, after V lost 5 bases and J lost 6 bases. CDR3 nucleotides: TGTGCCAGCAGCCTTAGCGGGAGGGCCTCCGGGGAGCTGTTTTTT. Encoded protein: CASSLSGRASGELFF.

The chain uses TRBV4-1 and TRBJ2-1; D might be TRBD1 (6 bases). Per germline, CDR1 MGHRA and CDR2 YSYEKL. The V end was cut by 0 bases, the J end by 6 bases, with 15 bases between. CDR3 length: 16 residues. CDR3: CASSQDRGSFVNEQFF. The CDR3 nucleotides are TGCGCCAGCAGCCAAGACAGGGGATCATTCGTCAATGAGCAGTTCTTC.

The V call is TRBV30, the J call TRBJ1-2; possible D gene TRBD1, 6 bases. CDR1 GTSNPN and CDR2 SVGIG come from the germline V gene (reference sequence). Between the trimmed V and J ends, which lost 0 bases and 8 bases, there was a span of 13 bases. The CDR3 covers 13 residues. CDR3 sequence reads: CAWSVWGGGGYTF. DNA of the CDR3: TGTGCCTGGAGTGTATGGGGTGGGGGCGGCTACACCTTC.

In this sample, this clone turned up a few times. This rearrangement joins TRBV28 to TRBJ1-6; D might be TRBD1 (5 bases). CDR3 size: 15 residues. The ends were cut back, 1 base at V and 10 bases at J, with 14 bases in the middle. Germline V gene data show CDR1 as MDHEN and CDR2 as SYDVKM. The CDR3 sequence: CASSLSDSSPSPLHF. The CDR3, as DNA: TGTGCCAGCAGTTTATCTGACAGCTCCCCCTCACCCCTCCACTTT.

This rearrangement joins TRBV24-1 to TRBJ1-2; tentative D call: TRBD1 (6 bases). The CDR3 runs to 13 residues. Trimming left V 9 bases short and J 2 bases short, with 12 bases between. Germline values: CDR1 KGHDR, CDR2 SFDVKD. Written as DNA, the CDR3 is TGTGCCACCCGGGGGCCAGACAACTATGGCTACACCTTC. Translated, it gives CATRGPDNYGYTF.

This clone came up once. The rearrangement joins TRBV19 to TRBJ2-1; D not certain. The CDR3 has 14 amino acids. V was shortened by 3 bases and J by 0 bases, with 6 bases between the two germline ends. Germline V gives CDR1 LNHDA, CDR2 SQIVND (reference sequence). The CDR3 bases are TGTGCCAGTAGTATGGGTAGCTCCTACAATGAGCAGTTCTTC. Translating it yields CASSMGSSYNEQFF.

The chain is built from TRBV2 and TRBJ1-2, with 7 bases matching TRBD1. Trimming cost V 6 bases and J 8 bases; bases outside gene matches: 12. The germline V gene has CDR1 SNHLY and CDR2 FYNNEI. This CDR3 is 14 amino acids long. The DNA for the CDR3 is TGTGCCAGCAGACAGGGGCTAGAACACGGGGGCTACACCTTC. It translates to CASRQGLEHGGYTF.

Only a few counts were recorded for this clone. This chain connects TRBV2 to TRBJ2-3, with unresolved D. V gave up 6 bases and J gave up 3 bases, with 16 bases separating them. Germline V gives CDR1 SNHLY, CDR2 FYNNEI. The CDR3 is 15 amino acids. The CDR3 coding sequence is TGTGCCAGCAGCCGACCCCAGGTGGCGACAGATACGCAGTATTTT. Translation: CASSRPQVATDTQYF.

This CDR3 reads CASSLSGIAPDTQYF. The CDR3 DNA is TGTGCCAGCAGTCTTAGCGGGATAGCCCCAGATACGCAGTATTTT. The chain employs TRBV9 and TRBJ2-3, with 8 bases that match TRBD2. The CDR3 length is 15 residues. V was clipped by 5 bases and J by 4 bases; unmatched bases: 9. Germline CDR1 and CDR2: SGDLS and YYNGEE. Using reference TRBV9 and TRBJ2-3 for the parts outside the CDR3, the full variable domain is DSGVTQTPKHLITATGQRVTLRCSPRSGDLSVYWYQQSLDQGLQFLIQYYNGEERAKGNILERFSAQQFPDLHSELNLSSLELGDSALYFCASSLSGIAPDTQYFGPGTRLTVL.

V and J are TRBV19 and TRBJ2-3; unclear D gene. The germline CDR1 and CDR2 sequences are LNHDA and SQIVND (reference sequence). The CDR3 is 13 amino acids. Trimming removed 0 bases at V and 6 bases at J, with 7 bases between. The CDR3 sequence is CASSIDRRDTQYF. The CDR3 region has the DNA TGTGCCAGTAGTATAGATAGAAGGGATACGCAGTATTTT.

The chain couples TRBV11-2 to TRBJ2-3; TRBD2 agrees at 11 bases. CDR3 length: 18 residues. J was trimmed by 3 bases and V by 5 bases; bases with no gene match: 13. The V gene's germline CDR1 is SGHAT and CDR2 FQNNGV. The CDR3: CASSQILVAGGPTDTQYF. CDR3 nucleotides: TGTGCCAGCAGCCAAATTTTAGTAGCGGGAGGGCCAACAGATACGCAGTATTTT.

The V call is TRBV27, the J call TRBJ2-1, with D tentatively TRBD1 or TRBD2 (5 bases each). This CDR3 has 14 residues. V was shortened by 7 bases and J by 4 bases, with 14 bases between the two germline ends. CDR1 and CDR2 (germline): MNHEY, SMNVEV (reference sequence). This CDR3 is CASNRGRAYNEQFF. DNA for the CDR3: TGTGCCAGCAACCGGGGACGAGCATACAATGAGCAGTTCTTC.

J is TRBJ2-7 and V is TRBV6-1, with D perhaps TRBD1 (5 bases). This CDR3 comprises 20 residues. Trimming left V 0 bases short and J 0 bases short, with 24 bases between. From germline, CDR1 is MNHNS and CDR2 SASEGT. This chain's CDR3 is CASSEARRILGLRGSYEQYF. The CDR3, as DNA: TGTGCCAGCAGTGAAGCCAGGCGAATCCTGGGGCTAAGGGGCTCCTACGAGCAGTACTTC.

This chain joins TRBV5-6 and TRBJ2-1; 13 bases are shared with TRBD2. Germline V gene data show CDR1 as SGHDT and CDR2 as YYEEEE. The CDR3 consists of 19 residues. With V trimmed by 0 bases and J by 0 bases, 6 bases remained unmatched. The CDR3 sequence is CASSLEALAGGTSYNEQFF. CDR3 DNA: TGTGCCAGCAGCTTGGAGGCACTAGCGGGAGGGACCTCCTACAATGAGCAGTTCTTC.

The chain couples TRBV4-1 to TRBJ2-7; 11 nucleotides match TRBD1. Germline loops: CDR1 MGHRA, CDR2 YSYEKL. With V trimmed by 3 bases and J by 1 base, 2 bases remained unmatched. The CDR3 is made up of 15 amino acids. CDR3 DNA: TGCGCCAGCAGCCACGGACAGGGGGCTTCCTACGAGCAGTACTTC. This sequence encodes CASSHGQGASYEQYF.

J is TRBJ1-5 and V is TRBV4-1, with D unclear. In germline, CDR1 is MGHRA, CDR2 YSYEKL. Trimming pared 7 bases from V and 0 bases from J, leaving 7 bases between. The CDR3 covers 13 residues. The CDR3 DNA reads TGCGCCAGCAACATTATTAGCAATCAGCCCCAGCATTTT. It is translated as CASNIISNQPQHF.

The chain uses TRBV5-1 and TRBJ2-3, with D possibly TRBD2 on 6 matching bases. CDR1 is SGHRS and CDR2 is YFSETQ in the germline V gene. The V end lost 6 bases, the J end lost 2 bases, and 19 bases lay between the germline ends. The length of the CDR3 is 16 residues. The CDR3 protein is CASKAGLAADTDTQYF. The CDR3 DNA sequence: TGCGCCAGCAAAGCAGGGTTAGCGGCGGACACAGATACGCAGTATTTT.

This chain links TRBV30 with TRBJ1-5, with D uncertain. Germline V gene sequence: CDR1 GTSNPN, CDR2 SVGIG (reference sequence). Trimming removed 3 bases from V and 0 bases from J, with 15 bases in between. There are 16 residues in the CDR3. CDR3 sequence reads: CAWRDNRSYSNQPQHF. The CDR3 DNA sequence: TGTGCCTGGAGGGATAACAGATCTTATAGCAATCAGCCCCAGCATTTT.

The genes are TRBV3-1 (or the pseudogene TRBV3-2) and TRBJ1-5; unclear D gene. This CDR3 contains 14 residues. Germline assignment: CDR1 LGHDT and CDR2 YNNKEL (reference sequence). Trimming removed 1 base from V and 7 bases from J, with 11 bases in between. CDR3 bases: TGTGCCAGCAGCCAAGTCCCAGGAACCCAGCCCCAGCATTTT. Translating gives CASSQVPGTQPQHF.

V and J are TRBV28 and TRBJ1-1; D gene unclear. V lost 4 bases to trimming and J lost 8 bases, with 11 bases between them. The germline V gene encodes CDR1 MDHEN and CDR2 SYDVKM. The CDR3 runs 12 residues. The CDR3 DNA reads TGTGCCAGCAGTTCCCCGACGGCGGAAGCTTTCTTT. Amino acids: CASSSPTAEAFF. Looking up the rest from reference TRBV28 and TRBJ1-1 gives the full variable domain: DVKVTQSSRYLVKRTGEKVFLECVQDMDHENMFWYRQDPGLGLRLIYFSYDVKMKEKGDIPEGYSVSREKKERFSLILESASTNQTSMYLCASSSPTAEAFFGQGTRLTVV.

At least ten counts were recorded for this clone. V is TRBV7-8 and J is TRBJ1-1; the D is unclear. The V and J ends lost 6 bases and 2 bases respectively, with 19 bases between them. CDR3 length: 16 residues. Germline loops: CDR1 SGHVS, CDR2 FQNEAQ. In nucleotides, the CDR3 is TGTGCCAGCAGTTTTGTCGGTGTCGGCGGTAACACTGAAGCTTTCTTT. Translating it yields CASSFVGVGGNTEAFF.

With regard to this clone: Other DNA sequences in the same sample also yield this CDR3. The V gene is TRBV30, the J gene TRBJ1-1, with D hard to call. The CDR3 has 10 residues. In germline, CDR1 is GTSNPN, CDR2 SVGIG (reference sequence). The V end was cut by 0 bases, the J end by 7 bases, with 3 bases between. The CDR3 spells CAWSVSEAFF. The CDR3 nucleotides read TGTGCCTGGAGTGTAAGTGAAGCTTTCTTT.

This chain uses TRBV2 with TRBJ2-3, with TRBD2 matching 14 bases. Trimming took 7 bases from V and 0 from J; bases not matched to a gene: 6. Per the germline V gene, CDR1 is SNHLY and CDR2 is FYNNEI. CDR3 length: 17 amino acids. The CDR3 protein is CASKGLAGVGSTDTQYF. CDR3 nucleotide sequence: TGTGCCAGCAAGGGACTAGCGGGAGTCGGGAGCACAGATACGCAGTATTTT.

The V gene is TRBV4-2, the J gene TRBJ1-1, with 9 bases fitting TRBD1. This CDR3 is 14 amino acids long. With V trimmed by 1 base and J by 3 bases, 0 bases remained unmatched. Per germline, CDR1 LGHNA and CDR2 YNFKEQ. CDR3 protein: CASSQGDRDTEAFF. In DNA, the CDR3 is TGTGCCAGCAGCCAAGGGGACAGGGACACTGAAGCTTTCTTT.